Below, 18 T cell receptor beta chains from the same sample are listed, as sequenced in a study of a mutant IDH1 vaccine in newly diagnosed glioma. The data were produced by immunoSEQ multiplex PCR, yet TCRdb's version contains in-frame clones alone and is incomplete. The table has some 87,000 clones, approximately 80% seen once. For these TCRs, the target antigens are not known. The time point denotes: week 47, end of study. Each dose of the vaccine consisted of 300 ug of mutant IDH1 20-mer peptide, with topical imiquimod. The source material was PBMCs, sampled from a glioma patient whose treatment included an IDH1 peptide vaccine. These receptors originate from a man aged 40-50 years with glioma.

Comments on this clone: A read error may account for a junction end that differs from germline. The chain joins TRBV7-9 to TRBJ2-7; D is possibly TRBD2 (6 bases). This CDR3 region has 12 residues. Germline V gene lookup returns CDR1 SEHNR and CDR2 FQNEAQ (reference sequence). The CDR3: CASRLAANEQYF. CDR3 nucleotide sequence: TGTGCCAGCAGGTTAGCGGCAAACGAGCAGTACTTC.

This chain connects TRBV7-6 to TRBJ2-5; no clear D. The length of the CDR3 is 11 residues. Germline loops: CDR1 SGHVS, CDR2 FNYEAQ. Trimming took 5 bases from V and 5 from J, leaving 6 bases between them. In DNA form, the CDR3 reads TGTGCCAGCAGCCCCCGGGAGACCCAGTACTTC. Encoded protein: CASSPRETQYF.

The CDR3 DNA follows: TGTGCCAGCAGTGACATCAGGACCGGGGAGCTGTTTTTT. Residues: CASSDIRTGELFF. The V gene is TRBV2, the J gene TRBJ2-2, with D unclear. Germline loops: CDR1 SNHLY, CDR2 FYNNEI. The germline V and J ends were trimmed by 3 bases and 5 bases, with 7 bases remaining between them. There are 13 residues in the CDR3.

V is TRBV13 and J is TRBJ2-7; D gene ambiguous. V lost 5 bases to trimming and J lost 5 bases, with 13 bases between them. The germline CDR1 and CDR2 sequences are PRHDT and FYEKMQ (reference sequence). The CDR3 loop spans 13 amino acids. CDR3 nucleotide sequence: TGTGCCAGCAGCCCGGTACGAGGACACGAGCAGTACTTC. Protein sequence: CASSPVRGHEQYF.

With respect to this clone: One junction end disagrees with the germline gene, perhaps due to a read error. The chain carries TRBV7-8 and TRBJ2-4; 10 nucleotides match TRBD2. The CDR3 is 13 residues long. CDR1 is SGHVS and CDR2 is FQNEAQ in the germline V gene. CDR3 in DNA: TGTGCCAGCAGCCTAGCGGGGGAGGGCATTCAGTACTTC. It specifies CASSLAGEGIQYF.

V usage is TRBV7-6 and J usage is TRBJ2-5; the D is unclear. The germline gives CDR1 SGHVS, CDR2 FNYEAQ. This CDR3 contains 13 residues. V shed 1 base and J shed 5 bases, with 8 bases lying between them. For the CDR3, the DNA is TGTGCCAGCAGCTTAGACTTCGGGGAGACCCAGTACTTC. This encodes CASSLDFGETQYF.

The chain couples TRBV19 to TRBJ1-5, with a tentative D call TRBD1 (5 bases). CDR3 length: 16 amino acids. The V gene's germline CDR1 is LNHDA and CDR2 SQIVND (reference sequence). Trimming cost V 5 bases and J 6 bases, with 20 bases left between them. The DNA of the CDR3 is TGTGCCAGTAGTTTCAGCTTCCGGGACCGAAGTCAGCCCCAGCATTTT. It yields the protein CASSFSFRDRSQPQHF.

The chain carries TRBV25-1 and TRBJ1-5, with 9 bases fitting TRBD1. Germline-derived CDR1 and CDR2 are MGHDK and SYGVNS. Unmatched junction bases numbered 2, after V lost 2 bases and J lost 0 bases. The CDR3 covers 16 residues. The chain's CDR3 is CASSEGDRASNQPQHF. CDR3 nucleotides: TGTGCCAGCAGTGAAGGGGACAGGGCTAGCAATCAGCCCCAGCATTTT. The variable domain in full, with the rest retrieved from reference TRBV25-1 and TRBJ1-5, is EADIYQTPRYLVIGTGKKITLECSQTMGHDKMYWYQQDPGMELHLIHYSYGVNSTEKGDLSSESTVSRIRTEHFPLTLESARPSHTSQYLCASSEGDRASNQPQHFGDGTRLSIL.

This clone was picked up a small number of times. The CDR3 sequence is CASSSPFGQPQHF. CDR3 sequence (DNA): TGTGCCAGCAGCTCCCCCTTTGGTCAGCCCCAGCATTTT. The chain couples TRBV7-2 to TRBJ1-5; D unclear. Germline CDR1 SGHTA, CDR2 FQGNSA. Trimming removed 4 bases from V and 6 bases from J, with 10 bases in between. The CDR3 runs 13 residues.

The rearrangement links TRBV10-3 to TRBJ2-1, with D tentatively TRBD1 (6 bases). This CDR3 region has 15 residues. Deletions cut 2 bases from V and 2 bases from J, with 10 bases between. Germline V lookup: CDR1 ENHRY, CDR2 SYGVKD. This CDR3 reads CAISERGSAYNEQFF. The CDR3 region has the DNA TGTGCCATCAGTGAGAGGGGGAGCGCCTACAATGAGCAGTTCTTC.

This chain links TRBV19 with TRBJ2-7; D remains ambiguous. The CDR3 totals 14 residues. CDR1 and CDR2 from the germline V gene are LNHDA and SQIVND (reference sequence). The V gene lost 3 bases and the J gene lost 0 bases, with 9 bases spanning the gap. In nucleotides, the CDR3 is TGTGCCAGTAGTATGAGCCAGACCTCCTACGAGCAGTACTTC. Amino acids: CASSMSQTSYEQYF.

This chain joins TRBV11-2 and TRBJ1-4; D gene uncertain. Germline CDR1 and CDR2: SGHAT and FQNNGV. Trimming left V 4 bases short and J 6 bases short, with 12 bases between. There are 14 residues in the CDR3. CDR3 residues: CASSSLVAYEKLFF. The CDR3 nucleotides are TGTGCCAGCAGCTCCCTAGTAGCCTATGAAAAACTGTTTTTT.

The CDR3 DNA reads TGTGCCAGCAGCATTAGCGGGAGCGCAGATACGCAGTATTTT. Protein: CASSISGSADTQYF. The V call is TRBV7-3, the J call TRBJ2-3; 9 bases align to TRBD2. The V gene end was trimmed by 5 bases and the J gene end by 4 bases; junction bases not matched to a gene: 4. The CDR3 runs 14 residues. Germline-derived CDR1 and CDR2 are SGHTA and FQGTGA.

V and J are TRBV2 and TRBJ1-5, with a possible D match to TRBD1 (5 bases). CDR3 length: 14 amino acids. V lost 6 bases and J lost 2, with 11 bases in between. Germline V gene lookup returns CDR1 SNHLY and CDR2 FYNNEI. CDR3: CASSYDSGNQPQHF. CDR3 DNA: TGTGCCAGCAGCTACGACAGTGGCAATCAGCCCCAGCATTTT.

V is TRBV18 and J is TRBJ2-2; no reliable D call. The CDR3 runs 14 residues. From germline, CDR1 is KGHSH and CDR2 LQKENI. Trimming pared 3 bases from V and 1 base from J, leaving 6 bases between. As DNA, the CDR3 is TGTGCCAGCTCACCCAGCAGGAACACCGGGGAGCTGTTTTTT. This codes for CASSPSRNTGELFF.

The V call is TRBV6-1, the J call TRBJ1-2; TRBD1 matches 7 bases. The CDR3 is 13 amino acids. With V trimmed by 8 bases and J by 6 bases, 9 bases remained unmatched. From germline, CDR1 is MNHNS and CDR2 SASEGT. CDR3 nucleotides: TGTGCCAGCGAGATAGGGGGCGCAGATGGCTACACCTTC. Its protein product is CASEIGGADGYTF.

The genes are TRBV7-2 and TRBJ2-7; D call uncertain. This CDR3 is built from 12 residues. V was pared by 4 bases and J by 0 bases, with 4 bases between. Germline V gives CDR1 SGHTA, CDR2 FQGNSA. This CDR3 reads CASSSSSYEQYF. The CDR3 DNA follows: TGTGCCAGCAGCTCCAGCTCCTACGAGCAGTACTTC.

The rearrangement links TRBV7-9 to TRBJ2-7, with TRBD2 as a possible D gene (5 bases). With 1 base removed from V and 1 base from J, the gap between germline ends came to 11 bases. CDR3 length equals 15 residues. Germline V gives CDR1 SEHNR, CDR2 FQNEAQ (reference sequence). The CDR3 is CASSLVGGRSYEQYF. Written as DNA, the CDR3 is TGTGCCAGCAGCTTAGTAGGAGGTAGGTCCTACGAGCAGTACTTC.